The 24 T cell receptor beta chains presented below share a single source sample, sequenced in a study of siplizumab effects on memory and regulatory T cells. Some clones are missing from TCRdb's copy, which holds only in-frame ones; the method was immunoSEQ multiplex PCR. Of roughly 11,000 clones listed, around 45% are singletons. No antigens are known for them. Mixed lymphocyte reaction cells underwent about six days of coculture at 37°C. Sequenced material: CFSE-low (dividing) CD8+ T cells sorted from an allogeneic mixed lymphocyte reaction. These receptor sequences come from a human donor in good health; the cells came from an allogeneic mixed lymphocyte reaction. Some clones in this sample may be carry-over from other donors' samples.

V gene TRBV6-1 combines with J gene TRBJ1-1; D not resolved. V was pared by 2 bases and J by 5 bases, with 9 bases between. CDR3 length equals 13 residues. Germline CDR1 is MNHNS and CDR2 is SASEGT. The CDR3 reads CASSESVGTEAFF. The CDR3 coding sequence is TGTGCCAGCAGTGAATCAGTGGGAACTGAAGCTTTCTTT.

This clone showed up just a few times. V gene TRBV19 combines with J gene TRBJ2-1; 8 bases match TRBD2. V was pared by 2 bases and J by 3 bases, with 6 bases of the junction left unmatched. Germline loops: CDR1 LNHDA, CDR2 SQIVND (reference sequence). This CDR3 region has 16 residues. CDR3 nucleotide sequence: TGTGCCAGTAGTATATGGAGCGGGACTAGCTACAATGAGCAGTTCTTC. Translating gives CASSIWSGTSYNEQFF.

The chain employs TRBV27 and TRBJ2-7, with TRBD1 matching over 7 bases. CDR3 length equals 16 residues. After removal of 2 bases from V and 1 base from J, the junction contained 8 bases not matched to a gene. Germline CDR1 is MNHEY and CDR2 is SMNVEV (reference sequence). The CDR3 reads CASSLHYGTESYEQYF. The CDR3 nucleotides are TGTGCCAGCAGTTTACACTATGGGACAGAGTCCTACGAGCAGTACTTC.

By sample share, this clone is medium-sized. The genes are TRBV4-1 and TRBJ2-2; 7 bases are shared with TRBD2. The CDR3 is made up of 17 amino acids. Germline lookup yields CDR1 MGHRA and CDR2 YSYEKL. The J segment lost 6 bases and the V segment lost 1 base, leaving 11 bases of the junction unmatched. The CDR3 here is CASSQVLAGDRSGELFF. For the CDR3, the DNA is TGCGCCAGCAGCCAAGTATTGGCGGGGGACCGTTCCGGGGAGCTGTTTTTT.

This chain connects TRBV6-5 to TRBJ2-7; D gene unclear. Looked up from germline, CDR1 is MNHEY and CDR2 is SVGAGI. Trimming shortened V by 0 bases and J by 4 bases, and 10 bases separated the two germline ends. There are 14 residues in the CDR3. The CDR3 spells CASSYSGNLYEQYF. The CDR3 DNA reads TGTGCCAGCAGTTACTCGGGGAACTTATACGAGCAGTACTTC.

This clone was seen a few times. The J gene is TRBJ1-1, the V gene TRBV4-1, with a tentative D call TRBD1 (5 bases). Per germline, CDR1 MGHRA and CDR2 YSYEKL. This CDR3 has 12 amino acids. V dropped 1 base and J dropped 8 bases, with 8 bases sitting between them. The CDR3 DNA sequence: TGCGCCAGCAGCCAAGGGAACAGGGAAGCTTTCTTT. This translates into CASSQGNREAFF.

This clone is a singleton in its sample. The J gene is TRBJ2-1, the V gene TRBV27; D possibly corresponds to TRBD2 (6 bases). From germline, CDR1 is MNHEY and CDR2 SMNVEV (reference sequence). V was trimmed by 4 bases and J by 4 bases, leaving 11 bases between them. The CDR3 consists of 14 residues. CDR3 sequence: CASSYLAAYNEQFF. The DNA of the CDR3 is TGTGCCAGCAGTTATTTAGCGGCTTACAATGAGCAGTTCTTC.

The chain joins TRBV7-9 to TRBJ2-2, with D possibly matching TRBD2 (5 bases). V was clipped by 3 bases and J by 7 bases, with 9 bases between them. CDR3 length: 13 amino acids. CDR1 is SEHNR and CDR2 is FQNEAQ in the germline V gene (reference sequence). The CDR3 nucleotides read TGTGCCAGCAGCTTCACGGGGAACGGGGAGCTGTTTTTT. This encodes CASSFTGNGELFF.

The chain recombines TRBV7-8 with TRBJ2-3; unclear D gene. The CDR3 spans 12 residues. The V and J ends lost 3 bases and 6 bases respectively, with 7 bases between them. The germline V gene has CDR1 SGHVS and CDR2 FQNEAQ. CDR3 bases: TGTGCCAGCAGCTTTGAAGGTGATACGCAGTATTTT. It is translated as CASSFEGDTQYF.

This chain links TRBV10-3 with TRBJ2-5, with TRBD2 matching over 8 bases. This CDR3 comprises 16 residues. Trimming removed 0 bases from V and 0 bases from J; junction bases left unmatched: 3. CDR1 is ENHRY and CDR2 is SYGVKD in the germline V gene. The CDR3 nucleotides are TGTGCCATCAGTGAGTCACTAGCGGCCTACCAAGAGACCCAGTACTTC. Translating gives CAISESLAAYQETQYF.

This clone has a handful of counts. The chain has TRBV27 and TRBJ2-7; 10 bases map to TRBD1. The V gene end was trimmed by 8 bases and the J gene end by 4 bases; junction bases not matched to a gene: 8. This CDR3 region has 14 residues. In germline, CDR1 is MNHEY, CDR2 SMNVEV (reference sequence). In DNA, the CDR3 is TGTGCCAGCTTCGGACAGGGGGTACGGTACGAGCAGTACTTC. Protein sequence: CASFGQGVRYEQYF.

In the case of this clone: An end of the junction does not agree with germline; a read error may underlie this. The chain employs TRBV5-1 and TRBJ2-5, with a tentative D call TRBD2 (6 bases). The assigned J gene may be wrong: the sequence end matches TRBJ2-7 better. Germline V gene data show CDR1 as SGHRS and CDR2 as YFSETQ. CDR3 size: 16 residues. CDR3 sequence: CASRLEGLGIFDEQYF. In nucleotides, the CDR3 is TGCGCCAGCAGATTGGAGGGTTTGGGGATCTTTGACGAGCAGTACTTC.

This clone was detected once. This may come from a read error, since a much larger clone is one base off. The chain's CDR3 is CASSLGDPYEQYF. CDR3 nucleotides: TGTGCCAGCAGCTTAGGGGATCCCTACGAGCAGTACTTC. The chain uses TRBV5-4 and TRBJ2-7; possibly TRBD1 for D (5 bases). Germline V gene lookup returns CDR1 SGHNT and CDR2 YYREEE (reference sequence). This CDR3 contains 13 residues. V gave up 2 bases and J gave up 2 bases, with 8 bases separating them.

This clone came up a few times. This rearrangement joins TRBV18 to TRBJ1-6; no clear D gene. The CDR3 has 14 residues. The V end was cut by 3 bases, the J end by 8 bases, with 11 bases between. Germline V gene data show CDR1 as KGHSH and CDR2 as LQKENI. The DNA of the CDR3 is TGTGCCAGCTCACCCCTCCTGGGTTATTCACCCCTCCACTTT. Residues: CASSPLLGYSPLHF.

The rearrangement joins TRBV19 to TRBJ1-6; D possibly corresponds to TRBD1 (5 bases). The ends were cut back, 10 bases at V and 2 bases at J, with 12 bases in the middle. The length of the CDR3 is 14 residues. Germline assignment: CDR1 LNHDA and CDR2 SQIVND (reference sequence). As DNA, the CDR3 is TGTGCCACTTCAGACAGAACCTATAATTCACCCCTCCACTTT. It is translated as CATSDRTYNSPLHF.

The CDR3: CASGGDTPTVGTDTQYF. As DNA, the CDR3 is TGCGCCAGCGGGGGGGATACCCCAACCGTGGGGACAGATACGCAGTATTTT. The J gene is TRBJ2-3, the V gene TRBV4-1; 7 nucleotides line up with TRBD2. CDR3 size: 17 residues. With 8 bases clipped from V and 3 bases from J, the junction kept 17 bases outside the gene matches. Germline V gives CDR1 MGHRA, CDR2 YSYEKL.

CDR3 amino acids: CASSLRVGLAAEEQYF. DNA for the CDR3: TGTGCCAGCAGCTTGAGGGTCGGACTAGCAGCCGAGGAGCAGTACTTC. The rearrangement joins TRBV5-6 to TRBJ2-7; 8 positions agree with TRBD2. The junction had 13 bases not matched to a gene; V was cut back by 1 base and J by 7 bases. CDR1 and CDR2 from the germline V gene are SGHDT and YYEEEE. This CDR3 region has 16 residues.

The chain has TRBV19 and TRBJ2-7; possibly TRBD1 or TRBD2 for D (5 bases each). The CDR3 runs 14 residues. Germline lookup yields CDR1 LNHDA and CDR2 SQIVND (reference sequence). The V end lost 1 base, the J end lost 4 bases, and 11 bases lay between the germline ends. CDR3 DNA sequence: TGTGCCAGTAGTATAGTCTCCGGGACGTACGAGCAGTACTTC. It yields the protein CASSIVSGTYEQYF. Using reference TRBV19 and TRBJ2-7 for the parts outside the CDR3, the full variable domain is DGGITQSPKYLFRKEGQNVTLSCEQNLNHDAMYWYRQDPGQGLRLIYYSQIVNDFQKGDIAEGYSVSREKKESFPLTVTSAQKNPTAFYLCASSIVSGTYEQYFGPGTRLTVT.

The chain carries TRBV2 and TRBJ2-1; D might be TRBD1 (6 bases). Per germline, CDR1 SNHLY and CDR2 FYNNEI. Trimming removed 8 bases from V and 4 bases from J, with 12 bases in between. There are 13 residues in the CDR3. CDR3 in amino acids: CASEEQGYNEQFF. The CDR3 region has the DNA TGTGCCAGCGAAGAACAGGGATACAATGAGCAGTTCTTC.

CDR3 coding DNA: TGTGCCAGCAGCTCTTGGACAGCCGGCGGCTACACCTTC. Protein: CASSSWTAGGYTF. This chain links TRBV5-4 with TRBJ1-2, with D perhaps TRBD1 (6 bases). Per germline, CDR1 SGHNT and CDR2 YYREEE (reference sequence). CDR3 length: 13 residues. The V and J ends lost 3 bases and 8 bases respectively, with 14 bases between them.

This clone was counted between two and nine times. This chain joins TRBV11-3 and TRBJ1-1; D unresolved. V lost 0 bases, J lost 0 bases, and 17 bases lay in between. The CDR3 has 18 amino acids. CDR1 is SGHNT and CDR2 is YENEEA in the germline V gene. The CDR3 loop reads CASSLDPYGPDLNTEAFF. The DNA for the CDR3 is TGTGCCAGCAGCTTAGATCCCTATGGACCAGATTTGAACACTGAAGCTTTCTTT.

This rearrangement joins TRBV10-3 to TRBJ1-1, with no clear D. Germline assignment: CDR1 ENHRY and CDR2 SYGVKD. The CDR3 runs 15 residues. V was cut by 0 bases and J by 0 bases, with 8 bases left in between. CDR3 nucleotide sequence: TGTGCCATCAGTGAGTCAATGAGTATGAACACTGAAGCTTTCTTT. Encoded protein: CAISESMSMNTEAFF.

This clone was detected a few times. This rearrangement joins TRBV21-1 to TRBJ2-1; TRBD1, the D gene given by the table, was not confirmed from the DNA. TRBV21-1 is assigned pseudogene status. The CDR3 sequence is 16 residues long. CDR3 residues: CASSLMGQGTFDEQFF. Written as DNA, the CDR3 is TGTGCCAGCAGCCTAATGGGACAGGGGACCTTCGATGAGCAGTTCTTC.

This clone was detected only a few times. The CDR3 sequence: CASRGTGGTEAFF. Written as DNA, the CDR3 is TGTGCCAGTAGAGGGACAGGGGGCACTGAAGCTTTCTTT. The chain employs TRBV19 and TRBJ1-1; 11 nucleotides align to TRBD1. CDR3 length: 13 residues. V gave up 6 bases and J gave up 4 bases; unmatched junction bases: 1. Germline values: CDR1 LNHDA, CDR2 SQIVND (reference sequence).